The 7 T cell receptor beta chains presented below share a single source sample, sequenced in a study of T cell responses to AZD1222 COVID-19 vaccine. The repertoire was sequenced with immunoSEQ multiplex PCR; TCRdb's copy has only in-frame clones and lacks some. The table has more than 85,000 clones, under 95% seen once. The specimen comprised peripheral blood, sampled on day 0 of AZD1222 vaccination. The source is an adult in good health.

The rearrangement links TRBV5-6 to TRBJ2-7; 9 nucleotides line up with TRBD1. The CDR3 runs 16 residues. Germline V gene lookup returns CDR1 SGHDT and CDR2 YYEEEE. V lost 4 bases to trimming and J lost 0 bases; unmatched junction nucleotides: 8. CDR3 loop: CASSIRTGAISYEQYF. Written as DNA, the CDR3 is TGTGCCAGCAGCATCCGGACAGGGGCGATCTCCTACGAGCAGTACTTC.

This sequence joins TRBV28 and TRBJ2-5; 13 bases agree with TRBD2. V was clipped by 5 bases and J by 1 base; unmatched bases: 4. The germline V gene has CDR1 MDHEN and CDR2 SYDVKM. CDR3 length equals 16 residues. In nucleotides, the CDR3 is TGTGCCAGCAGTACTAGCGGGGGGGGTCCCCAAGAGACCCAGTACTTC. This sequence encodes CASSTSGGGPQETQYF.

V usage is TRBV19 and J usage is TRBJ1-6; 11 bases map to TRBD1. The junction had 4 bases not matched to a gene; V was cut back by 6 bases and J by 9 bases. CDR1 is LNHDA and CDR2 is SQIVND in the germline V gene (reference sequence). The CDR3 contains 14 residues. This CDR3 reads CASSPGTGGSPLHF. CDR3 sequence (DNA): TGTGCCAGTAGCCCCGGGACAGGGGGTTCACCCCTCCACTTT.

The J gene is TRBJ1-3, the V gene TRBV5-4; D gene unclear. The length of the CDR3 is 15 residues. Germline V gene sequence: CDR1 SGHNT, CDR2 YYREEE (reference sequence). The V end lost 4 bases, the J end lost 0 bases, and 11 bases lay between the germline ends. The CDR3 DNA is TGTGCCAGCAGCATGCCCGGGAACTCTGGAAACACCATATATTTT. Amino acids: CASSMPGNSGNTIYF.

V usage is TRBV5-1 and J usage is TRBJ1-2; D is undetermined. V was clipped by 0 bases and J by 6 bases, with 18 bases between them. The CDR3 has 16 amino acids. CDR1 SGHRS and CDR2 YFSETQ come from the germline V gene. The DNA of the CDR3 is TGCGCCAGCAGCTTGGAGGGTAGGGAAATGGGAGATGGCTACACCTTC. Protein product: CASSLEGREMGDGYTF.

J is TRBJ1-4 and V is TRBV5-1, with 9 nucleotides matching TRBD1. CDR3 length equals 15 residues. The V gene end was trimmed by 0 bases and the J gene end by 9 bases; junction bases not matched to a gene: 6. CDR1 is SGHRS and CDR2 is YFSETQ in the germline V gene. The DNA for the CDR3 is TGCGCCAGCAGCTTGGGTGGGACAGGGAAGAAAAAACTGTTTTTT. As protein: CASSLGGTGKKKLFF.

V is TRBV2 and J is TRBJ2-2; D ambiguous. V shed 2 bases and J shed 4 bases, with 11 bases lying between them. The CDR3 spans 15 residues. Germline lookup yields CDR1 SNHLY and CDR2 FYNNEI. CDR3 in amino acids: CASSEIRRGTGELFF. In DNA form, the CDR3 reads TGTGCCAGCAGTGAAATCCGGCGCGGCACCGGGGAGCTGTTTTTT.